This passage covers 9 T cell receptor beta chains from one sample sequenced in a study of human CD8 memory T cell subsets. TCR beta was sequenced from UMI-tagged 5' RACE libraries. TCRdb re-called the 5' RACE reads and catalogs CDR3 proteins one per entry, DNA excluded. The listing contains approximately 4,300 distinct CDR3 sequences. The sequenced sample consisted of CD8+ T cells from PBMCs. The source of these receptors is a human donor in good health.

The rearrangement uses TRBV6-4 and TRBJ2-7. Per germline, CDR1 MRHNA and CDR2 SNTAGT. There are 13 residues in the CDR3. The CDR3 region is CASSESSEHEQYF.

This clonotype counts as medium-sized (0.01 to 0.1%) by frequency. Here the CDR3 reads CASSSTSGASTDTQYF. The chain carries TRBV7-9 and TRBJ2-3; TCRdb's D call of TRBD2 is untestable without DNA. CDR1 and CDR2 (germline): SEHNR, FQNEAQ (reference sequence). This CDR3 has 16 residues.

Its frequency marks this clonotype as medium-sized. J is TRBJ1-1 and V is TRBV20-1. Per germline, CDR1 DFQATT and CDR2 SNEGSKA (reference sequence). CDR3 length: 13 residues. The CDR3 region is CSARGVTDTEAFF.

This clonotype is classed as medium-sized by frequency. V usage is TRBV2 and J usage is TRBJ2-1; without DNA, the TCRdb call of TRBD1 cannot be checked. The CDR3 sequence is 12 residues long. Germline V lookup: CDR1 SNHLY, CDR2 FYNNEI. The CDR3 here is CASSRGAAEQFF.

Judged by frequency, this clonotype is medium-sized. The rearrangement joins TRBV4-2 to TRBJ2-7; TCRdb outputs TRBD2, but without DNA this stays unchecked. CDR1 LGHNA and CDR2 YNFKEQ come from the germline V gene. The CDR3 runs to 14 residues. The CDR3 protein is CASSQLLPDPVQYF.

This chain connects TRBV27 to TRBJ1-6. The CDR3 is made up of 16 amino acids. The germline V gene encodes CDR1 MNHEY and CDR2 SMNVEV (reference sequence). CDR3 sequence: CASSFWQRQINSPLHF.

This clonotype is called medium-sized based on its frequency. The rearrangement joins TRBV20-1 to TRBJ2-1. From germline, CDR1 is DFQATT and CDR2 SNEGSKA (reference sequence). CDR3 length: 15 amino acids. CDR3 loop: CSARDLRSSYNEQFF.

The chain employs TRBV7-3 and TRBJ2-6; the D call from TCRdb, TRBD2, cannot be confirmed without DNA. Germline V gene data show CDR1 as SGHTA and CDR2 as FQGTGA. The CDR3 has 17 amino acids. CDR3 amino acids: CASSLLLAPPRANVLTF.

The chain joins TRBV19 to TRBJ2-1; TCRdb returns TRBD2, unconfirmable since there is no DNA. Germline lookup yields CDR1 LNHDA and CDR2 SQIVND (reference sequence). The CDR3 contains 16 residues. CDR3 protein: CASSIGPGVRDNEQFF.